This is a list of T cell receptor beta chains from one sample in a study of T-cell memory formation after mild COVID-19. TCRdb analysed the 5' RACE reads with MiXCR anew, one entry per CDR3 protein. This sample has about 430,000 distinct CDR3 sequences, with 20% to 25% found just once. The sequenced sample consisted of PBMCs or a T cell subset sorted from them (not recorded which). These receptors all come from an adult woman who had mild COVID-19 (a few samples of this study predate the infection). Cell type and time point are not known. The CDR3 runs from the conserved cysteine through the conserved F or W. Fields, in order: clone size, D gene, J gene, V gene, CDR3 DNA, CDR3 protein. The D gene is left open where the match is weak. Rows may omit the clone size; those that give it use once, few, many or a size class.

abundance: .; d_gene: .; j_gene: TRBJ1-1; v_gene: TRBV12-3/TRBV12-4; CDR3nt: TGTGCCAGCAGTTTAATACTGAACCAGAACACTGAAGCTTTCTTT; CDR3aa: CASSLILNQNTEAFF
abundance: .; d_gene: TRBD2; j_gene: TRBJ2-5; v_gene: TRBV6-2/TRBV6-3; CDR3nt: TGTGCCAGCAGTTACTCCGGCGCGGGAGGGCCAGAGACCCAGTACTTC; CDR3aa: CASSYSGAGGPETQYF
abundance: .; d_gene: TRBD1; j_gene: TRBJ1-2; v_gene: TRBV4-3; CDR3nt: TGCGCCAGCAGCCAAGATAGGGCAACAGGGGTCTGGACTGGCTACACCTTC; CDR3aa: CASSQDRATGVWTGYTF
abundance: .; d_gene: TRBD2; j_gene: TRBJ2-3; v_gene: TRBV6-1; CDR3nt: TGTGCCGGGGGGGTCTTGGCAGATACGCAGTATTTT; CDR3aa: CAGGVLADTQYF
abundance: .; d_gene: TRBD2; j_gene: TRBJ2-7; v_gene: TRBV7-9; CDR3nt: TGTGCCAGCAGCTTAAGGACTAGCGGGGTTCAGTCCTACGAGCAGTACTTC; CDR3aa: CASSLRTSGVQSYEQYF
abundance: few; d_gene: .; j_gene: TRBJ2-7; v_gene: TRBV18; CDR3nt: TGTGCCAGCTCACCAGTGGGGGACTCCTACGAGCAGTACTTC; CDR3aa: CASSPVGDSYEQYF
abundance: .; d_gene: TRBD1; j_gene: TRBJ1-2; v_gene: TRBV7-9; CDR3nt: TGTGCCAGCAGCCCGGGACAGGGGGTCTCCGGCTATGGCTACACCTTC; CDR3aa: CASSPGQGVSGYGYTF
abundance: few; d_gene: .; j_gene: TRBJ1-2; v_gene: TRBV5-5; CDR3nt: TGTGCCAGCAGCTTGGGGCGTAGGATGTCCTATGGCTACACCTTC; CDR3aa: CASSLGRRMSYGYTF
abundance: .; d_gene: TRBD2; j_gene: TRBJ2-1; v_gene: TRBV12-3/TRBV12-4; CDR3nt: TGTGCCAGCAGTCTAAGCCCTGGTTCGCGGGAGGGCGAGCAGTTCTTC; CDR3aa: CASSLSPGSREGEQFF
abundance: .; d_gene: .; j_gene: TRBJ1-5; v_gene: TRBV24-1; CDR3nt: TGTGCCACCAGTTTAGGAGGTGGGGATGGTCCCCAGCATTTT; CDR3aa: CATSLGGGDGPQHF
abundance: .; d_gene: .; j_gene: TRBJ1-5; v_gene: TRBV12-3/TRBV12-4; CDR3nt: TGTGCCAGCAGGGGGGGGGCCAGCAATCAGCCCCAGCATTTT; CDR3aa: CASRGGASNQPQHF
abundance: .; d_gene: .; j_gene: TRBJ1-5; v_gene: TRBV6-5; CDR3nt: TGTGCCAGCAGTTACTCGACGGGGAGCAATCAGCCCCAGCATTTT; CDR3aa: CASSYSTGSNQPQHF
abundance: .; d_gene: TRBD1; j_gene: TRBJ1-2; v_gene: TRBV25-1; CDR3nt: TGTGCCAGCAGTGAAAGGGGGACAGGGGCTGATGGCTACACCTTC; CDR3aa: CASSERGTGADGYTF
abundance: .; d_gene: .; j_gene: TRBJ2-2; v_gene: TRBV15; CDR3nt: TGTGCCACCAGCAGAGAAACAGGAGGGACCGGGGAGCTGTTTTTT; CDR3aa: CATSRETGGTGELFF
abundance: few; d_gene: .; j_gene: TRBJ1-5; v_gene: TRBV6-1; CDR3nt: TGTGCCAGCAGCCGGGCCGCGACAAAAAATAATCAGCCCCAGCATTTT; CDR3aa: CASSRAATKNNQPQHF
abundance: many; d_gene: .; j_gene: TRBJ1-2; v_gene: TRBV12-3/TRBV12-4; CDR3nt: TGTGCCAGCAGTTTATTTGAAACCTATGGCTACACCTTC; CDR3aa: CASSLFETYGYTF
abundance: .; d_gene: TRBD2; j_gene: TRBJ2-1; v_gene: TRBV5-1; CDR3nt: TGCGCCAGCAGCCAACTAGCGGGCGTTGAGAGTGAGCAGTTCTTC; CDR3aa: CASSQLAGVESEQFF
abundance: few; d_gene: TRBD1; j_gene: TRBJ2-1; v_gene: TRBV30; CDR3nt: TGTGCCTGGAGTTCCGACAGGGTAGAGTTCTTC; CDR3aa: CAWSSDRVEFF
abundance: .; d_gene: .; j_gene: TRBJ2-7; v_gene: TRBV30; CDR3nt: TGTGCCTGCTCTACGGGAAATGAGCAGTACTTC; CDR3aa: CACSTGNEQYF
abundance: .; d_gene: .; j_gene: TRBJ1-1; v_gene: TRBV5-1; CDR3nt: TGCGCCAGCAGCTTGGGTCCCAGGGGTGACACTGAAGCTTTCTTT; CDR3aa: CASSLGPRGDTEAFF
abundance: few; d_gene: .; j_gene: TRBJ2-1; v_gene: TRBV9; CDR3nt: TGTGCCAGCAGCCCAGTTGTCCTTTTCAATGAGCAGTTCTTC; CDR3aa: CASSPVVLFNEQFF
abundance: few; d_gene: TRBD2; j_gene: TRBJ2-1; v_gene: TRBV2; CDR3nt: TGTGCCAGCCTCCGGGGGGGCTCGGTCAATGAGCAGTTCTTC; CDR3aa: CASLRGGSVNEQFF
abundance: few; d_gene: .; j_gene: TRBJ2-6; v_gene: TRBV20-1; CDR3nt: TGCAGTATGAGTTCTGGGGCCAACGTCCTGACTTTC; CDR3aa: CSMSSGANVLTF
abundance: .; d_gene: TRBD1; j_gene: TRBJ1-2; v_gene: TRBV5-1; CDR3nt: TGCGCCAGCAGCTCCGGAGACAGGGTGGAACACTATGGCTACACCTTC; CDR3aa: CASSSGDRVEHYGYTF
abundance: .; d_gene: .; j_gene: TRBJ1-2; v_gene: TRBV30; CDR3nt: TGTGCCTGGAGTGTATATGGGGGCGATGGCTACACCTTC; CDR3aa: CAWSVYGGDGYTF
abundance: .; d_gene: .; j_gene: TRBJ1-1; v_gene: TRBV7-9; CDR3nt: TGTGCCAGCAGCTCGCTCCGCAGGGGCCTCACTGAAGCTTTCTTT; CDR3aa: CASSSLRRGLTEAFF
abundance: many; d_gene: .; j_gene: TRBJ2-2; v_gene: TRBV9; CDR3nt: TGTGCCAGCAGCCCGTCCCGGGACACATTCGGTAGGACCGGGGAGCTGTTTTTT; CDR3aa: CASSPSRDTFGRTGELFF
abundance: few; d_gene: TRBD1; j_gene: TRBJ1-1; v_gene: TRBV6-5; CDR3nt: TGTGCCAGCAGTTACCCGGGACAGGGATTGAACACTGAAGCTTTCTTT; CDR3aa: CASSYPGQGLNTEAFF
abundance: few; d_gene: .; j_gene: TRBJ2-1; v_gene: TRBV24-1; CDR3nt: TGTGCCACCAGTGATCAGGGGTCCTCCTACAATGAGCAGTTCTTC; CDR3aa: CATSDQGSSYNEQFF
abundance: few; d_gene: TRBD1; j_gene: TRBJ1-2; v_gene: TRBV29-1; CDR3nt: TGCAGCGTTGGACAGGGAGGAAACTATGGCTACACCTTC; CDR3aa: CSVGQGGNYGYTF
abundance: few; d_gene: TRBD2; j_gene: TRBJ2-7; v_gene: TRBV4-1; CDR3nt: TGCGCCAGCAGCCAAGGGGGCGGGGGGCTCTCCTACGAGCAGTACTTC; CDR3aa: CASSQGGGGLSYEQYF
abundance: .; d_gene: TRBD2; j_gene: TRBJ2-7; v_gene: TRBV9; CDR3nt: TGTGCCAGCAGCGTAACTAGCGGGTTGCTAAACGAGCAGTACTTC; CDR3aa: CASSVTSGLLNEQYF
abundance: .; d_gene: TRBD2; j_gene: TRBJ2-1; v_gene: TRBV6-6; CDR3nt: TGTGCCATCGGACTAGCGGGAGGACCTAATGAGCAGTTCTTC; CDR3aa: CAIGLAGGPNEQFF